What follows are 24 T cell receptor beta chains derived from one specimen sequenced in a study of spatial heterogeneity in lung cancer. Their antigens remain unidentified. General study findings and limits: Counts of expanded alpha and beta TCRs within tumors tracked the tumor nonsynonymous mutation count.

TCRdb processed the 5' RACE reads anew with MiXCR; each CDR3 protein has one entry. The data hold about 9,600 distinct CDR3 sequences, with approximately 12% observed a single time. The time point: sample taken at primary tumor resection. The source material was lung tumor tissue, sampled at surgery. All receptors derive from a male donor with early-stage non-small cell lung cancer.

This clonotype was seen repeatedly, ten times or more. Because the library targeted alpha chains, this beta chain is an off-target read whose size means little. The gene calls are TRBV27 and TRBJ1-1; D possibly corresponds to TRBD1 (5 bases). The CDR3 covers 19 residues. V lost 7 bases, J lost 0 bases, and 27 bases lay in between. The germline gives CDR1 MNHEY, CDR2 SMNVEV (reference sequence). The CDR3 loop is CASNQTPIGPGPMNTEAFF. CDR3 bases: TGTGCCAGCAACCAAACCCCCATCGGGCCAGGGCCTATGAACACTGAAGCTTTCTTT.

This clonotype was counted many times. This beta chain is an unintended read in a library built for alpha chains; its size means little. The chain joins TRBV6-2 or TRBV6-3 to TRBJ2-3; maybe TRBD2 (5 bases). V was pared by 4 bases and J by 4 bases, with 12 bases between. Germline V lookup: CDR1 MNHEY, CDR2 SVGEGT. The CDR3 has 14 residues. The CDR3 nucleotides read TGTGCCAGCAGTTCACGTTACGGGGCAGATACGCAGTATTTT. Its protein is CASSSRYGADTQYF.

This clonotype has ten or more counts. This beta chain turned up in a library designed for alpha chains; as an off-target read, its abundance says little. The chain recombines TRBV20-1 with TRBJ2-1; maybe TRBD2 (8 bases). This CDR3 comprises 15 residues. Deletions cut 0 bases from V and 8 bases from J, with 17 bases between. CDR1 is DFQATT, CDR2 SNEGSKA, per germline (reference sequence). The CDR3 sequence: CSARDLGLGGHEQFF. As DNA, the CDR3 is TGCAGTGCTAGAGATTTGGGACTAGGGGGCCATGAGCAGTTCTTC.

The table lists this clonotype with many counts. Found in a library prepared for alpha chains, this beta chain is an off-target read, and its abundance has little meaning. V usage is TRBV27 and J usage is TRBJ2-5, with a possible D match to TRBD2 (5 bases). The V and J ends lost 3 bases and 5 bases respectively, with 16 bases between them. The CDR3 spans 15 residues. Germline V gene lookup returns CDR1 MNHEY and CDR2 SMNVEV (reference sequence). In nucleotides, the CDR3 is TGTGCCAGCAGTTTTTTAGGAGGCGAGTTGGAGACCCAGTACTTC. It encodes CASSFLGGELETQYF.

This clonotype was counted at least ten times. The library was designed around alpha chains, so this beta chain is a stray read whose abundance carries little weight. This chain connects TRBV13 to TRBJ2-2; no reliable D call. Germline CDR1 reads PRHDT; CDR2 reads FYEKMQ (reference sequence). The CDR3 is 12 amino acids. V dropped 3 bases and J dropped 1 base, with 0 bases sitting between them. CDR3 bases: TGTGCCAGCAGCTTGAACACCGGGGAGCTGTTTTTT. Translated: CASSLNTGELFF.

As for this clonotype: For a library built for alpha chains, this beta chain is a stray read; little rests on its size. This chain joins TRBV12-3 or TRBV12-4 and TRBJ1-1, with D possibly TRBD1 on 6 matching bases. The CDR3 extends over 15 amino acids. The V and J ends lost 7 bases and 0 bases respectively, with 15 bases between them. The CDR3 DNA follows: TGTGCCAGCAAACTCACCGGGACACTGAACACTGAAGCTTTCTTT. This encodes CASKLTGTLNTEAFF.

With respect to this clonotype: This beta chain is a stray read from a library made for alpha chains; its abundance is not meaningful. This chain uses TRBV13 with TRBJ2-5, with a possible D match to TRBD1 (6 bases). Germline CDR1 PRHDT, CDR2 FYEKMQ (reference sequence). V dropped 4 bases and J dropped 2 bases, with 11 bases sitting between them. The CDR3 contains 14 residues. The DNA of the CDR3 is TGTGCCAGCAGCTCAGGGGCGGATCAAGAGACCCAGTACTTC. It is translated as CASSSGADQETQYF.

In the case of this clonotype: For a library built for alpha chains, this beta chain is a stray read; little rests on its size. The gene calls are TRBV12-3 or TRBV12-4 and TRBJ2-3; 8 bases match TRBD2. The CDR3 has 16 residues. With 3 bases clipped from V and 0 bases from J, the junction kept 5 bases outside the gene matches. In nucleotides, the CDR3 is TGTGCCAGCAGTTTTTTTCCTAGCGGGAGCACAGATACGCAGTATTTT. Its translation: CASSFFPSGSTDTQYF.

The sample holds many counts of this clonotype. The library was designed around alpha chains, so this beta chain is a stray read whose abundance carries little weight. V is TRBV4-3 and J is TRBJ2-1; tentative D call: TRBD2 (5 bases). Germline V gives CDR1 LGHNA, CDR2 YSLEER. The CDR3 runs to 16 residues. The V and J ends lost 0 bases and 8 bases respectively, with 17 bases between them. In DNA form, the CDR3 reads TGCGCCAGCAGCCAAGACCCGGGGAGAGGGATCTATGAGCAGTTCTTC. This encodes CASSQDPGRGIYEQFF.

This clonotype was seen repeatedly, ten times or more. This beta chain is off target for a library built for alpha chains, so its abundance means little. This chain links TRBV18 with TRBJ2-4; tentatively, D is TRBD2 (7 bases). Trimming took off 4 bases at V and 0 bases at J, with 13 bases between the two ends. Germline V gene sequence: CDR1 KGHSH, CDR2 LQKENI. This CDR3 contains 16 residues. Here the CDR3 reads CASSLQGGVAKNIQYF. CDR3 sequence (DNA): TGTGCCAGCTCACTACAGGGAGGGGTAGCCAAAAACATTCAGTACTTC.

This clonotype has ten or more counts. Little can be read into the size of this beta chain, an off-target read in a library designed for alpha chains. The V gene is TRBV12-3 or TRBV12-4, the J gene TRBJ2-7; 8 bases are a match to TRBD2. V shed 5 bases, J shed 5 bases, and the junction held 8 bases outside the gene matches. The CDR3 consists of 14 residues. The CDR3 loop is CASSPRRGGDEQYF. The CDR3 DNA follows: TGTGCCAGCAGTCCCAGACGGGGGGGGGACGAGCAGTACTTC.

This clonotype was counted at least ten times. This beta chain is a stray read from a library made for alpha chains; its abundance is not meaningful. This chain connects TRBV5-1 to TRBJ2-3, with D unresolved. Per germline, CDR1 SGHRS and CDR2 YFSETQ. The CDR3 contains 11 residues. Trimming took off 3 bases at V and 4 bases at J, with 3 bases between the two ends. CDR3 DNA: TGCGCCAGCAGCTCAGCAGATACGCAGTATTTT. This encodes CASSSADTQYF.

In this sample, this clonotype turned up many times. This beta chain is off target for a library built for alpha chains, so its abundance means little. As DNA, the CDR3 is TGTGCCAGCAGGACTCCAGGGTCGGAGACCCAGTACTTC. This translates into CASRTPGSETQYF. The chain carries TRBV7-2 and TRBJ2-5; possible D gene TRBD1, 5 bases. Germline V gene data show CDR1 as SGHTA and CDR2 as FQGNSA. CDR3 size: 13 residues. Trimming removed 6 bases at V and 5 bases at J, with 13 bases between.

The sample holds many counts of this clonotype. As an off-target read in a library built for alpha chains, this beta chain has a frequency of little significance. The J gene is TRBJ2-1, the V gene TRBV4-2; possibly TRBD2 for D (5 bases). V dropped 6 bases and J dropped 3 bases, with 9 bases sitting between them. Germline CDR1 is LGHNA and CDR2 is YNFKEQ. The CDR3 is 13 amino acids. The CDR3 nucleotides read TGTGCCAGCAGAGGCGGGTACTACAATGAGCAGTTCTTC. Translated, it gives CASRGGYYNEQFF.

The table lists this clonotype with many counts. Little can be read into the size of this beta chain, an off-target read in a library designed for alpha chains. The J gene is TRBJ2-6, the V gene TRBV3-1; D is uncertain. Germline assignment: CDR1 LGHDT and CDR2 YNNKEL (reference sequence). This CDR3 comprises 17 residues. V shed 2 bases and J shed 0 bases, with 11 bases lying between them. Written as DNA, the CDR3 is TGTGCCAGCAGCCAAACGTCTGGTCTCTCTGGGGCCAACGTCCTGACTTTC. This encodes CASSQTSGLSGANVLTF.

This clonotype is medium-sized by share. Little can be read into the size of this beta chain, an off-target read in a library designed for alpha chains. The chain recombines TRBV12-3 or TRBV12-4 with TRBJ1-3, with unresolved D. The germline V and J ends were trimmed by 1 base and 3 bases, with 7 bases remaining between them. This CDR3 has 14 residues. CDR3 residues: CASSLGTVGNTIYF. The CDR3 bases are TGTGCCAGCAGTTTAGGCACGGTTGGAAACACCATATATTTT.

This clonotype was found a few times. In a library made to pick up alpha chains, this beta chain is a stray read with a size that means little. V usage is TRBV12-3 or TRBV12-4 and J usage is TRBJ1-1; D remains ambiguous. CDR3 size: 11 residues. V lost 8 bases, J lost 11 bases, and 15 bases lay in between. DNA of the CDR3: TGTGCCAGCGGGTCGGGGTTCCAGGCTTTCTTT. Amino acid sequence: CASGSGFQAFF.

By proportion, this clonotype is medium-sized. With the library built for alpha chains, this beta chain is off target and its frequency is not meaningful. The chain uses TRBV6-5 and TRBJ2-1; 9 nucleotides align to TRBD2. Germline V lookup: CDR1 MNHEY, CDR2 SVGAGI. Trimming removed 0 bases from V and 8 bases from J; junction bases left unmatched: 8. The CDR3 extends over 16 amino acids. The CDR3 sequence: CASSYSRREGPDEQFF. CDR3 bases: TGTGCCAGCAGTTACTCGAGGCGGGAGGGCCCCGATGAGCAGTTCTTC.

This clonotype has at least ten counts. The size of this beta chain means little, since it is a stray read in a library made for alpha chains. The chain joins TRBV7-9 to TRBJ2-5; tentative D call: TRBD1 (6 bases). Trimming removed 5 bases from V and 7 bases from J, with 23 bases in between. Germline CDR1 is SEHNR and CDR2 is FQNEAQ (reference sequence). The CDR3 is 16 residues long. CDR3 in amino acids: CASSPSASRGRGTQYF. The CDR3 coding sequence is TGTGCCAGCAGCCCATCGGCGAGCAGGGGTAGAGGGACCCAGTACTTC.

At least ten counts were recorded for this clonotype. The size of this beta chain means little, since it is a stray read in a library made for alpha chains. The rearrangement joins TRBV18 to TRBJ1-1, with D perhaps matching TRBD1 (5 bases). V lost 3 bases and J 1 base, leaving 9 bases between the germline ends. The CDR3 totals 14 residues. From germline, CDR1 is KGHSH and CDR2 LQKENI. CDR3 DNA: TGTGCCAGCTCACCGACAGCAGGGAACACTGAAGCTTTCTTT. This codes for CASSPTAGNTEAFF.

This clonotype appeared many times. This beta chain represents an off-target read in a library built for alpha chains; its size is of limited meaning. The chain uses TRBV20-1 and TRBJ2-2; 7 bases are a match to TRBD2. This CDR3 is 14 amino acids long. Unmatched junction bases numbered 4, after V lost 3 bases and J lost 3 bases. Germline V gene lookup returns CDR1 DFQATT and CDR2 SNEGSKA (reference sequence). The CDR3 DNA sequence: TGCAGTGCTAGCCCGGGACTACACACCGGGGAGCTGTTTTTT. Translated, it gives CSASPGLHTGELFF.

This clonotype was seen a few times. Since it is a stray read in a library aimed at alpha chains, this beta chain has a size that is not meaningful. The J gene is TRBJ2-3, the V gene TRBV7-1; 9 nucleotides agree with TRBD1. TRBV7-1 is treated as an ORF (open reading frame) with a function not yet certain. The CDR3 has 17 residues. After removal of 2 bases from V and 4 bases from J, the junction contained 10 bases not matched to a gene. CDR3 in DNA: TGTGCCAGCAGCTCATCCCCGGGACAGGGAATACCAGATACGCAGTATTTT. This sequence encodes CASSSSPGQGIPDTQYF.

This clonotype is classed as medium-sized. Since the library was made to target alpha chains, this beta chain is a stray read and its abundance is not meaningful. The chain is built from TRBV11-2 and TRBJ2-7; 7 bases fit TRBD2. The junction had 6 bases not matched to a gene; V was cut back by 5 bases and J by 2 bases. The CDR3 extends over 14 amino acids. The germline gives CDR1 SGHAT, CDR2 FQNNGV. This CDR3 reads CASSPSGKPYEQYF. The DNA for the CDR3 is TGTGCCAGCAGCCCGAGCGGGAAACCCTACGAGCAGTACTTC.

This clonotype was counted ten times or more. This beta chain turned up in a library designed for alpha chains; as an off-target read, its abundance says little. This sequence joins TRBV27 and TRBJ2-1, with 13 bases fitting TRBD2. V lost 6 bases to trimming and J lost 1 base; unmatched junction nucleotides: 9. In germline, CDR1 is MNHEY, CDR2 SMNVEV (reference sequence). CDR3 length equals 18 residues. This CDR3 reads CASRRTSGSFESYNEQFF. The CDR3 DNA reads TGTGCCAGCAGGCGGACTAGCGGGAGCTTCGAGTCCTACAATGAGCAGTTCTTC.